The clone carrying this TCR beta chain was observed a handful of times. Its specificity is unknown. This CDR3 comprises 16 residues. Germline V gene data show CDR1 as SGHAT and CDR2 as FQNNGV. V gave up 5 bases and J gave up 2 bases; unmatched junction bases: 10. The entry originates in a study of beta chain features in type 1 diabetes. Background on the study: Examination spanned around 100,000,000 sorted cells from all samples. Study conclusions and caveats: Reduced insertions and increased deletions marked VDJ junctions in type 1 diabetes patients. No resolution was reached here on whether HLA type influences TCRB rearrangement. Overrepresentation of cells with high TCR expression could result from cDNA sequencing.

Reverse transcribing all isolated RNA meant expressed TCRB transcripts were sequenced. The protocol was immunoSEQ multiplex PCR, while the TCRdb copy is restricted to in-frame clones and leaves out a portion. The sample gives more than 110,000 clones, about 7% of which show up once; around 1.3% is in the top ten. The receptor's source is a woman aged 25-40 years in good health. The gene calls are TRBV11-2 and TRBJ2-3; 7 positions match TRBD1. The source material was central memory CD4+ T cells from blood. This CDR3 reads CASSIRSQGFTDTQYF. The CDR3 bases are TGTGCCAGCAGCATTAGATCACAGGGGTTCACAGATACGCAGTATTTT.